This TCR beta chain was sequenced in a study of blood T cell repertoires in COVID-19. In the study overall: The analysed material was cDNA or gDNA that came from T cells, B-cell-depleted T cells, or PBMCs.

CDR1 is MNHGY, CDR2 SVAAGI, per germline. The CDR3 sequence is 18 residues long. J was trimmed by 5 bases and V by 4 bases; bases with no gene match: 15. Assay used: immunoSEQ multiplex PCR; TCRdb lists only in-frame clones, some missing. The data show under 65,000 clones, around 80% seen once. Categorization into cohorts depended on clinical history that participants reported. This receptor was identified in a woman aged 45-65 years with acute COVID-19. The rearrangement links TRBV6-9 to TRBJ2-7; 12 nucleotides match TRBD2. Sequences were obtained from PBMCs or T cells enriched from blood (not recorded which). The CDR3 protein is CASSLKTPSGGAAHEQYF. In nucleotides, the CDR3 is TGTGCCAGCAGTTTAAAGACCCCTAGCGGGGGGGCCGCCCACGAGCAGTACTTC.